The rows below give T cell receptor beta chains drawn from one sample of a study of T cells in Graves' hyperthyroidism and ophthalmopathy. One entry per CDR3 protein results from TCRdb running MiXCR on the multiplex PCR reads. Of fewer than 350,000 distinct CDR3 sequences listed, roughly 15% are singletons. Sequences were obtained from blood. The receptors shown here come from a woman aged 25 to 39 with Graves' hyperthyroidism that later progressed to Graves' ophthalmopathy. Each CDR3 is given with its conserved first and last residue. A D gene is named only where the DNA matches it firmly. Size is omitted from some rows. Given values are once, few, many or a class for expanded clones.

>-|TRBD2|TRBJ2-5|TRBV4-1
TGCGCCAGCAGCCGCCTAGTGGCGGGAGAGCAAGAGACCCAGTACTTC
CASSRLVAGEQETQYF
>-|TRBD1|TRBJ1-2|TRBV4-3
TGCGCCAGCAGCCAAGATGGGACAGGGATCTATGGCTACACCTTC
CASSQDGTGIYGYTF
>-|-|TRBJ2-3|TRBV9
TGTGCCAGCAGCGTAGTATCGAGAACGGATACGCAGTATTTT
CASSVVSRTDTQYF
>many|TRBD1|TRBJ2-7|TRBV27
TGTGCCAGCAGTCCAAACAGGGGCTACGAGCAGTACTTC
CASSPNRGYEQYF
>-|-|TRBJ2-4|TRBV20-1
TGCAGTGCTAGAGTCACCGGGACCAACAAAAACATTCAGTACTTC
CSARVTGTNKNIQYF
>many|-|TRBJ2-7|TRBV9
TGTGCCAGCAGCGTGGTACCAGCGGAACTCTACGAGCAGTACTTC
CASSVVPAELYEQYF
>-|TRBD2|TRBJ2-7|TRBV6-2/TRBV6-3
TGTGCCAGCAGTTACTCTATTCGACTAGCGGGGTACGAGCAGTACTTC
CASSYSIRLAGYEQYF
>few|-|TRBJ2-4|TRBV6-2/TRBV6-3
TGTGCCAGCAGTAACAGGGAGAACATTCAGTACTTC
CASSNRENIQYF
>many|-|TRBJ2-2|TRBV28
TGTGCCAGTACACCCGGAGGACCCAACACCGGGGAGCTGTTTTTT
CASTPGGPNTGELFF
>few|-|TRBJ1-5|TRBV20-1
TGCAGTGCTAGAGCACAGGAGTATCAGCCCCAGCATTTT
CSARAQEYQPQHF
>many|-|TRBJ1-1|TRBV30
TGTGCCTGGAGTGTTTTAGTTGAAGCTTTCTTT
CAWSVLVEAFF
>many|-|TRBJ1-3|TRBV28
TGTGCCAGCAGCCTACGACAGGCCTCTGGAAACACCATATATTTT
CASSLRQASGNTIYF
>many|-|TRBJ2-3|TRBV9
TGTGCCAGCAGCGGAGGACTTGAGGGTGGCACAGATACGCAGTATTTT
CASSGGLEGGTDTQYF
>-|TRBD2|TRBJ2-7|TRBV4-1
TGCGCCAGCAGCCAAGTTAGCGGGAGGAGCTCCTACGAGCAGTACTTC
CASSQVSGRSSYEQYF
>many|-|TRBJ2-2|TRBV3-1
TGTGCCAGCAGCCAAGTCAGCACCGGGGAGCTGTTTTTT
CASSQVSTGELFF
>many|TRBD2|TRBJ2-5|TRBV20-1
TGCAGTGCTAGTCGACTAGCGGGCGAGACCCAGTACTTC
CSASRLAGETQYF
>many|-|TRBJ2-1|TRBV29-1
TGCAGCGCACTATGGGAGGACTACAATGAGCAGTTCTTC
CSALWEDYNEQFF
>many|TRBD1|TRBJ2-7|TRBV28
TGTGCCAGCACCTCGAGCGCTTACAGGGGGCCCTACGAGCAGTACTTC
CASTSSAYRGPYEQYF
>-|-|TRBJ2-5|TRBV14
TGTGCCAGCAGCCGGAAACAAGAGACCCAGTACTTC
CASSRKQETQYF
>many|TRBD2|TRBJ2-7|TRBV4-3
TGCGCCAGCAGCCAATGGGCGGCGACTAGCGAACACTACGAGCAGTACTTC
CASSQWAATSEHYEQYF
>many|-|TRBJ2-2|TRBV27
TGTGCCAGCAGTTCCTGGACAGAATACACCGGGGAGCTGTTTTTT
CASSSWTEYTGELFF
>-|-|TRBJ1-5|TRBV28
TGTGCCAGCAGCACCGGACAGACACTAACCCAGCCCCAGCATTTT
CASSTGQTLTQPQHF
>once|TRBD2|TRBJ2-7|TRBV15
TGTGCCACCAGCAGAGGCCGACTAGCGGGGACGACCGAGCAGTACTTC
CATSRGRLAGTTEQYF
>many|-|TRBJ2-3|TRBV3-1
TGTGCCAGCAGCCAAGGTGGAGGGAGTGGCACGCAGTATTTT
CASSQGGGSGTQYF
>many|TRBD1|TRBJ1-1|TRBV29-1
TGCAGCGTTGGGGGACAGTACACTGAAGCTTTCTTT
CSVGGQYTEAFF
>many|-|TRBJ1-2|TRBV28
TGTGCCAGCAGTTTAAGGGCAGGGAGCTACGGCTACACCTTC
CASSLRAGSYGYTF
>few|-|TRBJ2-2|TRBV9
TGTGCCAGCAGCGTAGCAGGGCTCGGGGAGCTGTTTTTT
CASSVAGLGELFF